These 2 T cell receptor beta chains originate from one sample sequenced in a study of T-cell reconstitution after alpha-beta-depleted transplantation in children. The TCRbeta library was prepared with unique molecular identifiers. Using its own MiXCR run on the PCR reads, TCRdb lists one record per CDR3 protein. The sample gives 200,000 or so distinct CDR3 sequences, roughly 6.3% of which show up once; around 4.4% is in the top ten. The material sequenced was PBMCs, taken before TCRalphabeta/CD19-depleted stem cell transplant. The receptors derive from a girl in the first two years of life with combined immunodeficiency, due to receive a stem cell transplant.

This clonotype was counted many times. CDR3 DNA: TGTGCCAGCAGTGACTTGACAGATACGCAGTATTTT. This gives the protein CASSDLTDTQYF. The chain combines TRBV6-1 with TRBJ2-3; D unclear. The CDR3 has 12 residues. Germline V lookup: CDR1 MNHNS, CDR2 SASEGT. V lost 3 bases, J lost 3 bases, and 4 bases lay in between.

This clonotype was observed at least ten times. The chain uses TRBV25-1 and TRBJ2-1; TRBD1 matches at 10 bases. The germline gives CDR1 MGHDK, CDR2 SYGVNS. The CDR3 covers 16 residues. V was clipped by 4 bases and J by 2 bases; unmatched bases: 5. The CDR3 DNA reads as TGTGCCAGCAGTGCTACCGGGACAGGGGCCTACAATGAGCAGTTCTTC. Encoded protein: CASSATGTGAYNEQFF.